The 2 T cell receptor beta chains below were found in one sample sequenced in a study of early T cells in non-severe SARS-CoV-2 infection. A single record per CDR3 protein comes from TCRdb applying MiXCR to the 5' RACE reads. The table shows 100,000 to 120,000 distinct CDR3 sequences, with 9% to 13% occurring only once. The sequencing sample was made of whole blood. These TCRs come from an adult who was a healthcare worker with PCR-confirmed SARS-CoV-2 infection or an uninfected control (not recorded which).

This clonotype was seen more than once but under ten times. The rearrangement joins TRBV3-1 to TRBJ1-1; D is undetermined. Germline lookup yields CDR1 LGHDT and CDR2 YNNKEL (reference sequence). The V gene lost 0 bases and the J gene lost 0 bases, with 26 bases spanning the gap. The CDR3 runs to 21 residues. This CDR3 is CASSQEISGDSGWVLNTEAFF. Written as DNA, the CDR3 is TGTGCCAGCAGCCAAGAGATATCCGGGGATTCAGGTTGGGTGCTGAACACTGAAGCTTTCTTT.

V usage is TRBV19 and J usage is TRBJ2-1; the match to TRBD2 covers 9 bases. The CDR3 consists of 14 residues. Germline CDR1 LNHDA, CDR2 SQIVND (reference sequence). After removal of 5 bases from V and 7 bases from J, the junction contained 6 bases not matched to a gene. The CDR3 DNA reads TGTGCCAGTAGTTGGGGCGGGAGGGTAAATGAGCAGTTCTTC. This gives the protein CASSWGGRVNEQFF.